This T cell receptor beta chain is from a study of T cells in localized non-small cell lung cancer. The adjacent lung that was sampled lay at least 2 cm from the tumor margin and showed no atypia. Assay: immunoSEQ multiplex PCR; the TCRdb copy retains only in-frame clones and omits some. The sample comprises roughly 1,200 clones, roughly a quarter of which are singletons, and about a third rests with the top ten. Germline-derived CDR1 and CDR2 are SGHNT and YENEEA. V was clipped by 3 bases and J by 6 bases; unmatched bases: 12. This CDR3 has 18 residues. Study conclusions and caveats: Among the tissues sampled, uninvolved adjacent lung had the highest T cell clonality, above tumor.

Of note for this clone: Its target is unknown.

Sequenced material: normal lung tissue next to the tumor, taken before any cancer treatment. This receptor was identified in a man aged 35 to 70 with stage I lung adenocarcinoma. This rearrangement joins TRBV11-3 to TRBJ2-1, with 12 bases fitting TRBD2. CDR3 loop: CASSLLTSGSRLVNEQFF. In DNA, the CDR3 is TGTGCCAGCAGCTTGCTGACTAGCGGGAGCCGCCTTGTCAATGAGCAGTTCTTC.